This TCR beta chain was profiled in a study of blood T cell repertoires in COVID-19. V gave up 8 bases and J gave up 7 bases; unmatched junction bases: 7. The CDR3 totals 13 residues. Germline-derived CDR1 and CDR2 are ENHRY and SYGVKD. Here immunoSEQ multiplex PCR was the method, and the copy in TCRdb shows in-frame clones only, minus some. The table shows hundreds of thousands of clones, with 86% occurring only once. What was sequenced was peripheral blood. This receptor was taken from a woman aged 55-70 years with COVID-19, enrolled during active disease. This chain uses TRBV10-3 with TRBJ1-2, with 10 bases lining up with TRBD1. The CDR3 is CAIRTGGDGGYTF. The CDR3 DNA reads TGTGCCATCCGGACAGGGGGTGACGGTGGCTACACCTTC.